This T cell receptor beta chain is from a study of blood T cell repertoires in COVID-19. Study details: Sites in the United States, Italy and Spain provided acute and convalescent COVID-19 samples. In each case, the material was cDNA or gDNA derived from T cells, B-cell-depleted T cells, or PBMCs.

Per the authors' pipeline: Amplification from reference gene primers served as the basis for estimated nucleated cell counts. The repertoire was sequenced with immunoSEQ multiplex PCR; TCRdb's copy has only in-frame clones and lacks some. Clone size and V and J calls were adopted from that table, with D and trimming inferred from the DNA. The sample lists 120,000 to 150,000 clones, 80% to 90% occurring once. Seattle-derived patients entered the study during active infection and were followed longitudinally. Sequenced: peripheral blood. This sequence originates from a man in his late teens or twenties with COVID-19, enrolled during active disease.

The CDR3 DNA follows: TGTGCCAGCAGTGGGACAGTCACCTCCTACGAGCAGTACTTC. It specifies CASSGTVTSYEQYF. The genes are TRBV2 and TRBJ2-7; D is possibly TRBD1 (6 bases). V was shortened by 4 bases and J by 0 bases, with 10 bases between the two germline ends. The CDR3 sequence is 14 residues long. In germline, CDR1 is SNHLY, CDR2 FYNNEI.